This is a list of T cell receptor beta chains from one sample in a study of shared clonotypes between healthy human individuals. Using immunoSEQ multiplex PCR, the repertoire was profiled, and TCRdb retains in-frame clones only, with some absent. Here the sample spans about 490,000 clones, approximately 82% being singletons. The sequenced sample consisted of PBMCs. The receptors were gathered from a woman between 40 and 55 years old in good health. Some clones in this sample may be carry-over from other donors' samples. The conserved cysteine and the conserved F or W are not part of the CDR3 here.

V gene: TRBV4-2
J gene: TRBJ2-3
CDR3 protein: ASSQVFLAGADTQY

V gene: TRBV7-2
J gene: TRBJ2-5
CDR3 protein: ASSLAMTGLATQY

V gene: TRBV5-5
J gene: TRBJ1-2
CDR3 protein: ASSLAGQGAQDGYT

V gene: TRBV2
J gene: TRBJ2-4
CDR3 protein: ASTLGDGPTIQY

V gene: TRBV6-1
J gene: TRBJ2-1
CDR3 protein: ASTEPGSNNEQF

V gene: TRBV7-8
J gene: TRBJ1-1
CDR3 protein: ASSRDSGAGTEAF

V gene: TRBV15
J gene: TRBJ2-2
CDR3 protein: ATRTSGNTGELF

V gene: TRBV7-2
J gene: TRBJ2-4
CDR3 protein: ASSLRTSGGDIQY

V gene: TRBV6-1
J gene: TRBJ2-3
CDR3 protein: ASSLVGDTQY

V gene: TRBV7-9
J gene: TRBJ2-2
CDR3 protein: ASSQDVGGETGELF

V gene: TRBV28
J gene: TRBJ1-1
CDR3 protein: ASSLLATPGFTEAF

V gene: TRBV19
J gene: TRBJ1-6
CDR3 protein: ASSYFPGQGTDLSSYNSPLH

V gene: TRBV19
J gene: TRBJ2-3
CDR3 protein: ASGVGQATDTQY

V gene: TRBV7-2
J gene: TRBJ2-3
CDR3 protein: ASSFGGGDTQY

V gene: TRBV19
J gene: TRBJ2-7
CDR3 protein: ASSIRTFGQAYEQY

V gene: TRBV5-6
J gene: TRBJ1-5
CDR3 protein: ASSLWSNSNQPQH

V gene: TRBV27
J gene: TRBJ1-2
CDR3 protein: ASSSQETGYGYT

V gene: TRBV30
J gene: TRBJ1-2
CDR3 protein: AWSDGNYGYT